The 20 T cell receptor beta chains presented below share a single source sample, sequenced in a study of T cells after yellow fever vaccination. TCRdb processed the 5' RACE reads anew with MiXCR; each CDR3 protein has one entry. The sample has fewer than 400,000 distinct CDR3 sequences; 6.2% are singletons. Here the sequenced sample was PBMCs, taken 5 days after the yellow fever booster vaccination. The source is a man aged 25-40 years who received the YFV17D yellow fever vaccine.

This clonotype showed up many times. The gene calls are TRBV27 and TRBJ2-1; D remains ambiguous. The CDR3 sequence is 16 residues long. CDR1 is MNHEY, CDR2 SMNVEV, per germline (reference sequence). The V and J ends lost 2 bases and 3 bases respectively, with 14 bases between them. The CDR3 region is CASSLQKGSGYNEQFF. The CDR3 DNA follows: TGTGCCAGCAGTTTACAAAAAGGGTCGGGCTACAATGAGCAGTTCTTC.

This sequence joins TRBV7-3 and TRBJ2-1; D remains ambiguous. The CDR3 runs 14 residues. V lost 2 bases to trimming and J lost 8 bases, with 13 bases between them. Germline V gene lookup returns CDR1 SGHTA and CDR2 FQGTGA. The CDR3 here is CASSLQASSDEQFF. In DNA, the CDR3 is TGTGCCAGCAGCTTACAGGCGTCGAGCGATGAGCAGTTCTTC. The full variable domain, its missing parts supplied by reference TRBV7-3 and TRBJ2-1, is GAGVSQTPSNKVTEKGKYVELRCDPISGHTALYWYRQSLGQGPEFLIYFQGTGAADDSGLPNDRFFAVRPEGSVSTLKIQRTERGDSAVYLCASSLQASSDEQFFGPGTRLTVL.

This clonotype was picked up many times. V and J are TRBV6-2 or TRBV6-3 and TRBJ2-7, with D possibly TRBD2 on 5 matching bases. The germline CDR1 and CDR2 sequences are MNHEY and SVGEGT. V shed 6 bases and J shed 7 bases, with 16 bases lying between them. The CDR3 consists of 13 residues. CDR3: CASSVPARGEQYF. The CDR3 nucleotides are TGTGCCAGCAGCGTTCCCGCGAGAGGGGAGCAGTACTTC.

In its sample, this clonotype was seen many times. V usage is TRBV12-3 or TRBV12-4 and J usage is TRBJ2-1; 8 nucleotides match TRBD1. Trimming removed 5 bases from V and 0 bases from J; junction bases left unmatched: 3. This CDR3 spans 15 amino acids. The CDR3: CASSLGTGSYNEQFF. For the CDR3, the DNA is TGTGCCAGCAGTCTCGGGACAGGCTCCTACAATGAGCAGTTCTTC.

This rearrangement joins TRBV7-2 to TRBJ1-6; D is unclear. The CDR3 totals 15 residues. Trimming shortened V by 10 bases and J by 7 bases, and 20 bases separated the two germline ends. The V gene's germline CDR1 is SGHTA and CDR2 FQGNSA. CDR3 coding DNA: TGTGCCATCCAGCCCCCCGGGTTTGCCAATTCACCCCTCCACTTT. It is translated as CAIQPPGFANSPLHF.

The gene calls are TRBV15 and TRBJ2-1; 15 bases fit TRBD2. J was trimmed by 4 bases and V by 5 bases; bases with no gene match: 3. Germline V lookup: CDR1 LNHNV, CDR2 YYDKDF (reference sequence). The CDR3 totals 16 residues. The CDR3 sequence: CATSLGLAGGYNEQFF. The DNA for the CDR3 is TGTGCCACCAGCTTAGGACTAGCGGGAGGGTACAATGAGCAGTTCTTC.

In this sample, this clonotype turned up many times. The chain carries TRBV7-8 and TRBJ1-5, with D possibly being TRBD1 (5 bases). From germline, CDR1 is SGHVS and CDR2 FQNEAQ. V dropped 1 base and J dropped 1 base, with 8 bases sitting between them. The CDR3 sequence is 15 residues long. CDR3 in amino acids: CASSLGGRSNQPQHF. CDR3 in DNA: TGTGCCAGCAGCTTAGGGGGACGGAGCAATCAGCCCCAGCATTTT.

There are many counts of this clonotype. The V call is TRBV7-9, the J call TRBJ2-1; tentative D call: TRBD2 (6 bases). The CDR3 is 16 amino acids. CDR1 and CDR2 from the germline V gene are SEHNR and FQNEAQ (reference sequence). Trimming removed 3 bases at V and 6 bases at J, with 18 bases between. The CDR3 nucleotides read TGTGCCAGCAGCTTTTCCCCCGGGACTCGGGGCAATGAGCAGTTCTTC. This gives the protein CASSFSPGTRGNEQFF.

This clonotype was counted many times. The chain is built from TRBV20-1 and TRBJ1-1; 10 nucleotides agree with TRBD1. Germline V gives CDR1 DFQATT, CDR2 SNEGSKA (reference sequence). CDR3 length equals 14 residues. Trimming at V came to 6 bases and at J to 1 base, leaving 5 bases not matched to a gene. The CDR3 region is CSAGTGVSNTEAFF. CDR3 bases: TGCAGTGCCGGGACAGGGGTATCGAACACTGAAGCTTTCTTT.

In this sample, this clonotype turned up many times. The V gene is TRBV7-2, the J gene TRBJ2-7, with TRBD1 matching over 7 bases. J gave up 2 bases and V 5 bases, and 6 bases lay outside the gene matches. This CDR3 has 14 amino acids. CDR1 SGHTA and CDR2 FQGNSA come from the germline V gene. In DNA form, the CDR3 reads TGTGCCAGCAGCCTCCGACAGGGTACCTACGAGCAGTACTTC. Residues: CASSLRQGTYEQYF. Full variable domain (missing parts from reference TRBV7-2 and TRBJ2-7): GAGVSQSPSNKVTEKGKDVELRCDPISGHTALYWYRQSLGQGLEFLIYFQGNSAPDKSGLPSDRFSAERTGGSVSTLTIQRTQQEDSAVYLCASSLRQGTYEQYFGPGTRLTVT.

V is TRBV28 and J is TRBJ2-1, with 9 bases matching TRBD1. V trimming: 3 bases; J trimming: 4 bases; junction bases outside the gene matches: 7. Germline CDR1 MDHEN, CDR2 SYDVKM. The CDR3 extends over 16 amino acids. CDR3 sequence reads: CASSFPGQGIYNEQFF. The CDR3 bases are TGTGCCAGCAGTTTCCCGGGACAGGGTATATACAATGAGCAGTTCTTC. Full variable domain (outside the CDR3, taken from reference TRBV28 and TRBJ2-1): DVKVTQSSRYLVKRTGEKVFLECVQDMDHENMFWYRQDPGLGLRLIYFSYDVKMKEKGDIPEGYSVSREKKERFSLILESASTNQTSMYLCASSFPGQGIYNEQFFGPGTRLTVL.

V is TRBV24-1 and J is TRBJ2-5; 8 bases map to TRBD1. Trimming at V came to 12 bases and at J to 5 bases, leaving 7 bases not matched to a gene. Per the germline V gene, CDR1 is KGHDR and CDR2 is SFDVKD. The CDR3 is 12 residues long. In nucleotides, the CDR3 is TGTGCCGTACAGGGGGACCTGGAGACCCAGTACTTC. The encoded protein is CAVQGDLETQYF.

The table lists this clonotype with many counts. The chain combines TRBV5-4 with TRBJ2-7; no clear D. Trimming removed 0 bases at V and 8 bases at J, with 18 bases between. CDR3 length: 15 amino acids. The germline V gene encodes CDR1 SGHNT and CDR2 YYREEE (reference sequence). In DNA, the CDR3 is TGTGCCAGCAGCTTGGTTGTCGAATCAGAAGGAAAGCAGTACTTC. Translating it yields CASSLVVESEGKQYF.

J is TRBJ1-4 and V is TRBV14, with a possible D match to TRBD1 (6 bases). Germline loops: CDR1 SGHDN, CDR2 FVKESK. This CDR3 contains 15 residues. Trimming took off 4 bases at V and 7 bases at J, with 16 bases between the two ends. The CDR3 DNA reads as TGTGCCAGCAGCCCTAGGTGGGGGGCTGTTGAAAAACTGTTTTTT. Amino acids: CASSPRWGAVEKLFF.

This chain connects TRBV21-1 to TRBJ2-6. TRBV21-1 is a documented pseudogene. This CDR3 comprises 16 residues. Here the CDR3 reads CASSEGPFSGANVLTF. The CDR3 region has the DNA TGTGCCAGCAGCGAGGGCCCTTTCTCTGGGGCCAACGTCCTGACTTTC.

V gene TRBV12-3 or TRBV12-4 combines with J gene TRBJ2-1, with 7 bases that match TRBD2. The CDR3 is made up of 14 amino acids. The ends lost 8 bases at V and 8 bases at J; junction bases unmatched: 12. This CDR3 is CASRQAGAGDEQFF. Here the CDR3 DNA reads TGTGCCAGCCGCCAGGCGGGAGCGGGCGATGAGCAGTTCTTC.

This clonotype came up many times. The rearrangement uses TRBV20-1 and TRBJ2-2, with D unclear. Trimming stripped 0 bases from V and 3 bases from J, with 5 bases between. There are 13 residues in the CDR3. The germline CDR1 and CDR2 sequences are DFQATT and SNEGSKA (reference sequence). The DNA for the CDR3 is TGCAGTGCTAGAGATCTCGACACCGGGGAGCTGTTTTTT. Protein product: CSARDLDTGELFF.

This clonotype was recorded at least ten times. The germline gene is not matched at one end of the junction; a read error may be the cause. The rearrangement joins TRBV5-1 to TRBJ2-7; possibly TRBD1 or TRBD2 for D (5 bases each). Germline lookup yields CDR1 SGHRS and CDR2 YFSETQ. The CDR3 runs to 13 residues. DNA for the CDR3: TGTGCCAGCAGCCCCGGGACGGCCTACGAGCAGTACTTC. Its protein product is CASSPGTAYEQYF.

This clonotype was seen ten or more times. J is TRBJ2-3 and V is TRBV19; 7 bases fit TRBD2. Per germline, CDR1 LNHDA and CDR2 SQIVND (reference sequence). This CDR3 has 13 amino acids. V lost 9 bases to trimming and J lost 1 base; unmatched junction nucleotides: 4. CDR3 DNA: TGTGCCAGCGGACTAGGAGGCACAGATACGCAGTATTTT. Its protein is CASGLGGTDTQYF.

V gene TRBV5-1 combines with J gene TRBJ2-7; D might be TRBD1 (7 bases). The CDR3 is 16 amino acids. With 0 bases removed from V and 3 bases from J, the gap between germline ends came to 16 bases. Per the germline V gene, CDR1 is SGHRS and CDR2 is YFSETQ. This CDR3 reads CASSLGRGTVYYEQYF. DNA for the CDR3: TGCGCCAGCAGCTTGGGACGCGGGACAGTTTACTACGAGCAGTACTTC.